The 11 T cell receptor beta chains given below trace back to one sample, sequenced in a study of T cell responses to AZD1222 COVID-19 vaccine listed by TCRdb under 2021. The sample's time point, from its label and the paper: baseline before first vaccination. Library construction relied on the immunoSEQ multiplex PCR assay. Here the immuneACCESS table is served through TCRdb, limited to in-frame sequences with V and J called. Missing clones are a known gap in these copies; in checked studies unresolved V genes cover under half, and the rest lacks a known reason. Present in this sample are 130,000 to 150,000 clones, around 87% of which were seen just once. Of the sample, 1.5% to 2% is held by the ten largest clones. The specimen comprised peripheral blood, sampled on day 0 of AZD1222 vaccination. These receptors were obtained from an adult in good health.

The rearrangement joins TRBV3-1 (or the pseudogene TRBV3-2) to TRBJ2-7; D is uncertain. The CDR3 is made up of 14 amino acids. With 11 bases removed from V and 2 bases from J, the gap between germline ends came to 19 bases. Looked up from germline, CDR1 is LGHDT and CDR2 is YNNKEL (reference sequence). CDR3 residues: CADPRQSKTYEQYF. The CDR3 DNA follows: TGTGCCGACCCGAGGCAGAGTAAAACCTACGAGCAGTACTTC.

The chain links TRBV4-2 to TRBJ1-4; the D is unclear. CDR1 LGHNA and CDR2 YNFKEQ come from the germline V gene. The V and J ends lost 1 base and 5 bases respectively, with 11 bases between them. This CDR3 contains 15 residues. In DNA, the CDR3 is TGTGCCAGCAGCCAAGGGCCGCGGGGAAATGAAAAACTGTTTTTT. It codes for CASSQGPRGNEKLFF.

The rearrangement joins TRBV10-3 to TRBJ1-1; 11 nucleotides match TRBD1. Germline CDR1 and CDR2: ENHRY and SYGVKD. The CDR3 is 13 amino acids. With V trimmed by 7 bases and J by 4 bases, 2 bases remained unmatched. The CDR3 sequence: CAITGTGGTEAFF. In nucleotides, the CDR3 is TGTGCCATCACCGGGACAGGGGGCACTGAAGCTTTCTTT.

The chain has TRBV6-6 and TRBJ1-4, with 8 positions matching TRBD1. CDR1 MNHNY and CDR2 SVGAGI come from the germline V gene (reference sequence). CDR3 length equals 15 residues. The V gene end was trimmed by 6 bases and the J gene end by 8 bases; junction bases not matched to a gene: 11. CDR3 sequence (DNA): TGTGCCAGCAGGTTCTCCGGGACAGGATGGGAAAAACTGTTTTTT. Protein: CASRFSGTGWEKLFF.

The chain uses TRBV19 and TRBJ2-1, with 9 nucleotides matching TRBD2. The CDR3 is 16 residues long. Per germline, CDR1 LNHDA and CDR2 SQIVND (reference sequence). V trimming: 0 bases; J trimming: 7 bases; junction bases outside the gene matches: 7. The chain's CDR3 is CASSIDASGASNEQFF. In nucleotides, the CDR3 is TGTGCCAGTAGTATAGATGCTAGCGGGGCCTCAAATGAGCAGTTCTTC.

This chain connects TRBV12-3 or TRBV12-4 to TRBJ1-2, with 10 bases fitting TRBD1. CDR3 length: 13 residues. V gave up 8 bases and J gave up 8 bases; unmatched junction bases: 8. This CDR3 reads CASGRQGAVGYTF. CDR3 bases: TGTGCCAGCGGCCGACAGGGGGCGGTGGGCTACACCTTC.

The J gene is TRBJ2-4, the V gene TRBV19, with 7 bases aligning to TRBD1. The length of the CDR3 is 12 residues. The ends lost 9 bases at V and 7 bases at J; junction bases unmatched: 6. Germline CDR1 LNHDA, CDR2 SQIVND (reference sequence). In DNA, the CDR3 is TGTGCCAGGGGAATGACAGGGAACATTCAGTACTTC. This translates into CARGMTGNIQYF.

The chain employs TRBV12-3 or TRBV12-4 and TRBJ1-2; D not resolved. The V end lost 5 bases, the J end lost 4 bases, and 8 bases lay between the germline ends. The CDR3 is 12 amino acids. CDR3 sequence: CASSPASYGYTF. CDR3 DNA sequence: TGTGCCAGCAGTCCAGCGAGCTATGGCTACACCTTC.

The chain employs TRBV18 and TRBJ2-7, with 7 positions matching TRBD1. The V gene end was trimmed by 2 bases and the J gene end by 3 bases; junction bases not matched to a gene: 4. Germline CDR1 and CDR2: KGHSH and LQKENI. The length of the CDR3 is 14 residues. The CDR3 region has the DNA TGTGCCAGCTCACCAGGACAGGTCGACTACGAGCAGTACTTC. The encoded protein is CASSPGQVDYEQYF.

The chain joins TRBV19 to TRBJ2-2; 8 bases align to TRBD2. V trimming: 2 bases; J trimming: 5 bases; junction bases outside the gene matches: 13. The CDR3 length is 18 residues. Germline CDR1 LNHDA, CDR2 SQIVND (reference sequence). The CDR3: CASSIYWSGGPRTGELFF. The CDR3 DNA reads TGTGCCAGTAGTATATATTGGTCGGGAGGGCCTCGGACCGGGGAGCTGTTTTTT. Drawing the rest from reference TRBV19 and TRBJ2-2, the complete variable domain is DGGITQSPKYLFRKEGQNVTLSCEQNLNHDAMYWYRQDPGQGLRLIYYSQIVNDFQKGDIAEGYSVSREKKESFPLTVTSAQKNPTAFYLCASSIYWSGGPRTGELFFGEGSRLTVL.

The chain is built from TRBV19 and TRBJ1-1, with D uncertain. CDR3 length equals 13 residues. Germline CDR1 reads LNHDA; CDR2 reads SQIVND (reference sequence). V was cut by 5 bases and J by 0 bases, with 7 bases left in between. The CDR3 here is CASSLGLNTEAFF. The CDR3 DNA reads TGTGCCAGTAGTCTCGGACTGAACACTGAAGCTTTCTTT.